This T cell receptor beta chain was recorded in a study of T-cell memory formation after mild COVID-19. One entry per CDR3 protein, called by TCRdb with MiXCR from the 5' RACE reads. Of more than 250,000 distinct CDR3 sequences listed, over 15% were seen once; the top ten hold 20% to 25%. The germline CDR1 and CDR2 sequences are SGHTA and FQGNSA. Trimming removed 1 base at V and 5 bases at J, with 11 bases between. CDR3 length: 14 amino acids. This clonotype was counted between two and nine times. The clonotype originates from a man aged 18 to 30 who had mild COVID-19 (a few samples of this study predate the infection). Cell type and time point are not known. The genes are TRBV7-2 and TRBJ2-5; D unresolved. Sample: PBMCs or a T cell subset sorted from them (not recorded which). CDR3 in amino acids: CASSLVLGWETQYF. CDR3 DNA sequence: TGTGCCAGCAGCTTAGTTCTGGGATGGGAGACCCAGTACTTC.